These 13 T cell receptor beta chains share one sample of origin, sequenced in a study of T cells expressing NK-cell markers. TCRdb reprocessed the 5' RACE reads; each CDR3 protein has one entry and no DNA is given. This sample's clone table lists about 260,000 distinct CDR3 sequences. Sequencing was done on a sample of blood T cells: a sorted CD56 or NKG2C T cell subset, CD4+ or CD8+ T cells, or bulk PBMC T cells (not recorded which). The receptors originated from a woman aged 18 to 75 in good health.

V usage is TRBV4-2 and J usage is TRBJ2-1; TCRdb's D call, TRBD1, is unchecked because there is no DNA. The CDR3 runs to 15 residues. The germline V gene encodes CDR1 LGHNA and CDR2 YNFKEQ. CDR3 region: CASSFEGGAANEQFF.

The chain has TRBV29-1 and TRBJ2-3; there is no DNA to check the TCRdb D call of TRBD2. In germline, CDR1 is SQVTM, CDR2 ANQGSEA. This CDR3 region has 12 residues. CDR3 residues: CSAGLVTDTQYF.

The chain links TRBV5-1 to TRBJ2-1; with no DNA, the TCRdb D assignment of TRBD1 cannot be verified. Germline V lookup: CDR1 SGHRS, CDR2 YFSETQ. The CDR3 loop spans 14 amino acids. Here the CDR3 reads CASSRGAGYNEQFF.

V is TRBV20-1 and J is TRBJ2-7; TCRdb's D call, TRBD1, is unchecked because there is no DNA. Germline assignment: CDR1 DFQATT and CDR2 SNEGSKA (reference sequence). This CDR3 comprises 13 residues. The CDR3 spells CSAPGQGVFEQYF.

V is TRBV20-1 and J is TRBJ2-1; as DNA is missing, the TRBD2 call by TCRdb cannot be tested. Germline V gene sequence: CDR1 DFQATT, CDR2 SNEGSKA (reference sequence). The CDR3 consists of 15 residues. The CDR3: CSAGGLAESYNEQFF.

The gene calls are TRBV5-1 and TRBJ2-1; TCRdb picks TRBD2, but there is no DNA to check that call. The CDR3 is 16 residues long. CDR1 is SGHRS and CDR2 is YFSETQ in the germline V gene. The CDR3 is CASSLYDSGRANEQFF.

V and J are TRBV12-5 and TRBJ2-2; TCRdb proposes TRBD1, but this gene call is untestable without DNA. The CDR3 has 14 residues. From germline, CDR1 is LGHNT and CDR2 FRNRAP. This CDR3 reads CASGLEGRTGELFF.

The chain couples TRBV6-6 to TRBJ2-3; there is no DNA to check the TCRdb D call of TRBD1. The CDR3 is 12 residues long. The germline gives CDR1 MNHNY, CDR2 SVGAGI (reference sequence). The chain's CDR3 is CASSSPQDTQYF.

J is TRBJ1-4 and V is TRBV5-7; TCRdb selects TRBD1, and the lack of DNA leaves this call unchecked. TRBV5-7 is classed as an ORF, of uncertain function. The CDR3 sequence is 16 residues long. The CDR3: CASSHPPGQYNEKLFF.

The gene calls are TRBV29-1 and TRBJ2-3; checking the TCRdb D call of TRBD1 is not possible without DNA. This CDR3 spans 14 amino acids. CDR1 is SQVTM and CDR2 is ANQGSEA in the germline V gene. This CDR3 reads CSVLRQGRTDTQYF.

This CDR3 is CSVLSYNEQFF. The chain carries TRBV20-1 and TRBJ2-1. There are 11 residues in the CDR3. Germline V gene sequence: CDR1 DFQATT, CDR2 SNEGSKA (reference sequence).

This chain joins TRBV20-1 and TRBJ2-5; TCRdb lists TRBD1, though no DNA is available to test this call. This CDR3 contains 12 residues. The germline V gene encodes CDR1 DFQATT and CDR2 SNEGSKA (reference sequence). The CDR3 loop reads CSAPLRGETQYF.

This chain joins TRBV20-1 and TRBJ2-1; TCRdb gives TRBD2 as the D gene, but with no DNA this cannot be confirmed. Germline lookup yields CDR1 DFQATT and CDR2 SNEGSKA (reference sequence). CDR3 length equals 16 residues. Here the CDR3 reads CSASFLGRENLDEQFF.